This T cell receptor (beta chain) was retrieved from a study of blood T cell repertoires in COVID-19. Overall study context: Material from acute and convalescent COVID-19 was sourced from the United States, Italy and Spain. PBMCs, B-cell-depleted T cells, or T cells were the source of the cDNA or gDNA that made up the material.

Sequencing was performed with immunoSEQ multiplex PCR; in TCRdb, only in-frame clones are kept and a portion is missing. The profile covers 95,000 to 100,000 clones, with 92% appearing a single time and 4.5% to 6% taken by the ten largest. The V gene's germline CDR1 is SGHNT and CDR2 YYREEE (reference sequence). The trim removed 0 bases at V and 3 bases at J, leaving 5 bases unmatched. The CDR3 length is 16 residues. The chain uses TRBV5-4 and TRBJ2-5, with TRBD2 matching over 10 bases. This sequence was found in a man in his fifties with active COVID-19. Sequenced: peripheral blood. The CDR3 reads CASSLDLAGDKETQYF. CDR3 nucleotide sequence: TGTGCCAGCAGCTTGGACCTAGCGGGGGACAAAGAGACCCAGTACTTC.